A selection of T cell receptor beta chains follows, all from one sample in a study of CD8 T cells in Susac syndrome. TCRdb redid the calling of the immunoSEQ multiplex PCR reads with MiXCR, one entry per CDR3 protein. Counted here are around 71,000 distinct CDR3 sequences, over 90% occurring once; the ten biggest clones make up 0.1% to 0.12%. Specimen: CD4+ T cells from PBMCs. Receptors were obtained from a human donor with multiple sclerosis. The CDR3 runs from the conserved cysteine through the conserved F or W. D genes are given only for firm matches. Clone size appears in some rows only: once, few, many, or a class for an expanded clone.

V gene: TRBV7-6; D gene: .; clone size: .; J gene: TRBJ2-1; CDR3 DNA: TGTGCCAGCAGGGCTATCGGGTTCAATGAGCAGTTCTTC; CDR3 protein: CASRAIGFNEQFF
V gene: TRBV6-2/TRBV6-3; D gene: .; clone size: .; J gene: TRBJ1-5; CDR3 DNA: TGTGCCAGCAGTTCCGATCCGGGGAGGCCCCAGCATTTT; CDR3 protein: CASSSDPGRPQHF
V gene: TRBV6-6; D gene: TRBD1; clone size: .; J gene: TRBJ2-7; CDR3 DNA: TGTGCCAGCAGGGAAAGGACAGGGGGCAAGTACGAGCAGTACTTC; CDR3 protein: CASRERTGGKYEQYF
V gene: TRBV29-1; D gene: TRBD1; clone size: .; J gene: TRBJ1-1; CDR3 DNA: TGCAGCGTCGCACAGGGGTCTCCGAACACTGAAGCTTTCTTT; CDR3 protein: CSVAQGSPNTEAFF
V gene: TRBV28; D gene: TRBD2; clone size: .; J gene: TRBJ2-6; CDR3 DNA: TGTGCCAGCAGTTTAGAGGCGCGGGGGGCCTCTGGGGCCAACGTCCTGACTTTC; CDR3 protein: CASSLEARGASGANVLTF
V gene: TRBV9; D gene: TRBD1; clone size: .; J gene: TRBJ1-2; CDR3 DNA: TGTGCCAGCACCAGGGACAGCGGACCCTATGGCTACACCTTC; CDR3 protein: CASTRDSGPYGYTF
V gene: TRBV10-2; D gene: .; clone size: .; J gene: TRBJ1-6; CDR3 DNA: TGCGCCAGCAGTGGAAGACAGTCTAATTCACCCCTCCACTTT; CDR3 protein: CASSGRQSNSPLHF
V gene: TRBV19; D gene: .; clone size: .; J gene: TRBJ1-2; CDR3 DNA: TGTGCCACCTCCTTCGGGGGAAACTATGGCTACACCTTC; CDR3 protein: CATSFGGNYGYTF
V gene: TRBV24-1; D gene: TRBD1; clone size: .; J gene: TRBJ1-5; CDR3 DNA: TGTGCCACCAGTGACTCCGGACAGGGTCAGCAGCCCCAGCATTTT; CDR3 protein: CATSDSGQGQQPQHF
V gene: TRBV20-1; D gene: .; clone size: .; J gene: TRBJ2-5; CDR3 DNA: TGCAGTGCTAGGTCGCAAGAGACCCAGTACTTC; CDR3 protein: CSARSQETQYF
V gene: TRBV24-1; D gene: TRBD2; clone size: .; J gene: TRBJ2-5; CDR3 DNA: TGTGCCACCAGTGACACCCTCGGGGGGTGGGAGACCCAGTACTTC; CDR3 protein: CATSDTLGGWETQYF
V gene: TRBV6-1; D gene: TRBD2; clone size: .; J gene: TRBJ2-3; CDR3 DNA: TGTGCCAGCAGTCGGGGAACTAGCGGGGGCACAGATACGCAGTATTTT; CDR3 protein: CASSRGTSGGTDTQYF
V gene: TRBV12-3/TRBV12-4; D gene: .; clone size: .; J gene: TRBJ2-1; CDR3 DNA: TGTGCCAGCAGCTGGGAACGCGAGGCAAGTGAGCAGTTCTTC; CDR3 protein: CASSWEREASEQFF
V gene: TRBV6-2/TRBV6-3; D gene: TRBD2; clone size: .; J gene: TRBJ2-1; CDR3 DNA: TGTGCCAGCATGAGGACTAGCGGGGGGCTTCAGTACAATGAGCAGTTCTTC; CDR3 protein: CASMRTSGGLQYNEQFF
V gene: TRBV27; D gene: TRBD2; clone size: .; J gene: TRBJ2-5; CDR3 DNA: TGTGCCAGCACCATTCGACTAGCGGGGGGTGTTGAGACCCAGTACTTC; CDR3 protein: CASTIRLAGGVETQYF
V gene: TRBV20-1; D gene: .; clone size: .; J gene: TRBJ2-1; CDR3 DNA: TGCAGTGCTAGGGGGACCCCGGGGTCCTACAATGAGCAGTTCTTC; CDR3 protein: CSARGTPGSYNEQFF
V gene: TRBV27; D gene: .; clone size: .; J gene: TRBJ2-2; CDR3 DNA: TGTGCCAGCAGTTTATCGGCCCCCAACACCGGGGAGCTGTTTTTT; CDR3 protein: CASSLSAPNTGELFF
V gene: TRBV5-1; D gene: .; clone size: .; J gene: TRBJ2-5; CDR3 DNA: TGCGCCAGCAGTCACCTCGCCGGGGAGGTGGAGACCCAGTACTTC; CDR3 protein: CASSHLAGEVETQYF
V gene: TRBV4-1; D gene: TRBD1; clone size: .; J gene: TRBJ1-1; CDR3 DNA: TGCGCCAGCAGCCAAAACCGGTTCAGGGGGGTCACTGAAGCTTTCTTT; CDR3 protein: CASSQNRFRGVTEAFF
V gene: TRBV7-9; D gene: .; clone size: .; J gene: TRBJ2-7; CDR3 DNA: TGTGCCAGCAGCTCACGCCTCGGGGGCACGTCCGAGCAGTACTTC; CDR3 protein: CASSSRLGGTSEQYF
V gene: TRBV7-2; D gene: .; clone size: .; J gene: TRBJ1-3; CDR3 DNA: TGTGCCAGCAGCCTTAACAGGGCTGGAAACACCATATATTTT; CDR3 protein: CASSLNRAGNTIYF
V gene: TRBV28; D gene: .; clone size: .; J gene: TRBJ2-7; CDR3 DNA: TGTGCCAGCACGGGAGCTTGGATTTACGAGCAGTACTTC; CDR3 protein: CASTGAWIYEQYF
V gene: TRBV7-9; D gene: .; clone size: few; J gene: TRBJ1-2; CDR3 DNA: TGTGCCAGCAGTGGGCGAGAGGGCTATGGCTACACCTTC; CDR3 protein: CASSGREGYGYTF
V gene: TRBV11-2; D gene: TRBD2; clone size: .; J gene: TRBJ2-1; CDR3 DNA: TGTGCCAGCAGCTTAGGGGTAGCGGGGGGGTACAATGAGCAGTTCTTC; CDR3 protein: CASSLGVAGGYNEQFF
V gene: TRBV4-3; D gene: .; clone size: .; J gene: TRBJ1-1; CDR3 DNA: TGCGCCAGCAGCCAAGATTTCAACACTGAAGCTTTCTTT; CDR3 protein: CASSQDFNTEAFF
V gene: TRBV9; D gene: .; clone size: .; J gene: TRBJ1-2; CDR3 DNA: TGTGCCAGCATGCCTCCGGAGCGTGGCTACACCTTC; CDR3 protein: CASMPPERGYTF
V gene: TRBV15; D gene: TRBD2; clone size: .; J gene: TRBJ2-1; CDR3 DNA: TGTGCCACCAGTCCCGCTTCGCTAGCGGGGGAGTATGAGCAGTTCTTC; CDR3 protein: CATSPASLAGEYEQFF
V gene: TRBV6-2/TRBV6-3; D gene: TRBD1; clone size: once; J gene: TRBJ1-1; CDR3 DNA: TGTGCCAGCGGGGACAGGCGGGCTTTCTTT; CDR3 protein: CASGDRRAFF
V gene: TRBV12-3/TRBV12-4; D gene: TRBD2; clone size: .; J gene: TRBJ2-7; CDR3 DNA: TGTGCCAGCAGTTTAGGACTAGCGGCTTCTTACGAGCAGTACTTC; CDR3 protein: CASSLGLAASYEQYF
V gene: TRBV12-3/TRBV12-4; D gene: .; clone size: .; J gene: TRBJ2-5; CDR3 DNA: TGTGCCAGCAGTCCGGACACCGTACAAGAGACCCAGTACTTC; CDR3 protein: CASSPDTVQETQYF
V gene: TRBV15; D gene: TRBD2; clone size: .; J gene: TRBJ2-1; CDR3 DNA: TGTGCCACCACCACCGGACGGGGGGGTTACAATGAGCAGTTCTTC; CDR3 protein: CATTTGRGGYNEQFF
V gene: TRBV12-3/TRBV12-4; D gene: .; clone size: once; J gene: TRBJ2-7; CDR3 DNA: TGTGCCAGCAGTTTGAGCCAGGGGCTCGAGCAGTACTTC; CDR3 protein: CASSLSQGLEQYF
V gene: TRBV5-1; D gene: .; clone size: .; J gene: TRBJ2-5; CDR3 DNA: TGCGCCAGCAGCTTGCCAGGCCGGAACCAAGAGACCCAGTACTTC; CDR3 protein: CASSLPGRNQETQYF
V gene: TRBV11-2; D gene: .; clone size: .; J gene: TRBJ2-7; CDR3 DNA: TGTGCCAGCAGACCGACCGGGACAACCTACGAGCAGTACTTC; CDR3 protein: CASRPTGTTYEQYF
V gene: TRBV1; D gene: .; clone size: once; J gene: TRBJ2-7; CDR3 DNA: TGCACCAGCGAGCCGAGGGACAGGGGTTCATTTGGGGCTCACGAGCAGTACTTC; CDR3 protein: CTSEPRDRGSFGAHEQYF
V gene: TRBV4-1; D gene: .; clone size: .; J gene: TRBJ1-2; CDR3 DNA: TGCGCCAGCAGCCAAGATAGAGGGTATGGCTACACCTTC; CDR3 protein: CASSQDRGYGYTF
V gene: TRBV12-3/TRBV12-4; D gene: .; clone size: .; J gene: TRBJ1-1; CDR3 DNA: TGTGCCAGCAGTCCCTGGAACATGAACACTGAAGCTTTCTTT; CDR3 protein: CASSPWNMNTEAFF
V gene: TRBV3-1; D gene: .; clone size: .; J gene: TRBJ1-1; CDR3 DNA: TGTGCCAGCAGCCCGGTCGGGGGGCGGGGCACTGAAGCTTTCTTT; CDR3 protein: CASSPVGGRGTEAFF
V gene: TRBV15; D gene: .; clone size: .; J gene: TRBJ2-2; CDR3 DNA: TGTGCCACCAGCAGAGAAGCACACCGGGGCGCCGGGGAGCTGTTTTTT; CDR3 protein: CATSREAHRGAGELFF
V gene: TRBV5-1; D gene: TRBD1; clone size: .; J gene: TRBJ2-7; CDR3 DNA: TGCGCCAGCAGCTTGGGACAGGGGACCGGGGAGCAGTACTTC; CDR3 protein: CASSLGQGTGEQYF
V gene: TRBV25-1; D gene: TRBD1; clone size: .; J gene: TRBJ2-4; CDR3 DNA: TGTGCCAGCAGTGGGCCATCAGGGGGTAGAGATGCGAACATTCAGTACTTC; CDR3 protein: CASSGPSGGRDANIQYF
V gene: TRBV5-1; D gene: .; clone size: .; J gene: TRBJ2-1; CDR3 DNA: TGCGCCAGCAGGGTAGGGGGTGGTGAGCAGTTCTTC; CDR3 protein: CASRVGGGEQFF
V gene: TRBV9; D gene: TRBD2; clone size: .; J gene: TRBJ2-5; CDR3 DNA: TGTGCCAGCAGCTCTAAAGCGGGGGGGCCCCAAGAGACCCAGTACTTC; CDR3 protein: CASSSKAGGPQETQYF
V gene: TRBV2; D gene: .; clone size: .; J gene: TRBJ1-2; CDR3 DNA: TGTGCCAGCAGTGTGGGGCTTGAGGACTATGGCTACACCTTC; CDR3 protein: CASSVGLEDYGYTF
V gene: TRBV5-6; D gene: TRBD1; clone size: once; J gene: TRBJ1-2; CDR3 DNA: TGTGCCAGCAGCCGCACGGGACAGAACTATGGCTACACCTTC; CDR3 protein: CASSRTGQNYGYTF
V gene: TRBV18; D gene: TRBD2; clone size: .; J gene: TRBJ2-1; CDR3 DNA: TGTGCCAGCTCACCACCTTTCACTTACGGGACTAGCCGCAATGAGCAGTTCTTC; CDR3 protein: CASSPPFTYGTSRNEQFF
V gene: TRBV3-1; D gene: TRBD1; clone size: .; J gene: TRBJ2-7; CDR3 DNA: TGTGCCAGCAGCCGGACAGGGGGGAACTTCCAGCAGTACTTC; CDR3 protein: CASSRTGGNFQQYF
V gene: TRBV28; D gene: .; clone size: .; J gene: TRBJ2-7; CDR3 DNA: TGTGCCAGCAGGGAAGGAGTAGGCTACGAGCAGTACTTC; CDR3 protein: CASREGVGYEQYF
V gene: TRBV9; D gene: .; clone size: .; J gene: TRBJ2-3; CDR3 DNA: TGTGCCAGCAGCGTAGATAAGGGGGGGAGAGATACGCAGTATTTT; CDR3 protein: CASSVDKGGRDTQYF
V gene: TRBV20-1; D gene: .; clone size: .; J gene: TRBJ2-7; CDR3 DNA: TGCAGTGCTAGCCGGGCCTACGAGCAGTACTTC; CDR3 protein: CSASRAYEQYF
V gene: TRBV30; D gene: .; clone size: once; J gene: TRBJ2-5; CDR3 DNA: TGTGCCTGGAGTATGATTAAAGGCCTTAGGGAGACCCAGTACTTC; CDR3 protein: CAWSMIKGLRETQYF
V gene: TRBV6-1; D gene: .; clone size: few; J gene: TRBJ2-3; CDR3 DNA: TGTGCCAGCAGCGACTCATTTGGCGATACGCAGTATTTT; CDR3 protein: CASSDSFGDTQYF
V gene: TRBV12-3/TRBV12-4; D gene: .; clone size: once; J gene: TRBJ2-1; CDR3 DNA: TGTGCCAGCAGTTTATCCCACCTCAATGAGCAGTTCTTC; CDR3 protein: CASSLSHLNEQFF
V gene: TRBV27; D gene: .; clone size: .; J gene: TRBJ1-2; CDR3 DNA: TGTGCCAGCAGTCGGACAGATAACTATGGCTACACCTTC; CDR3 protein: CASSRTDNYGYTF
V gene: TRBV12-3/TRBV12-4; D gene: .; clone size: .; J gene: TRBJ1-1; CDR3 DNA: TGTGCCAGCAGCGGTCCTGGTGAAGCTTTCTTT; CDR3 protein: CASSGPGEAFF
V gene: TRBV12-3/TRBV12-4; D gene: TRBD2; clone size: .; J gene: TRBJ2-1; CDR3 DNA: TGTGCCAGCAGGAGACTAGCGGACCAAAATGAGCAGTTCTTC; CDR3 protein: CASRRLADQNEQFF
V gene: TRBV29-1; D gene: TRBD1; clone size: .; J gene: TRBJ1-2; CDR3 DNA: TGCAGCGTTGAGCCGGGACAGAGACCTAACTATGGCTACACCTTC; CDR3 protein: CSVEPGQRPNYGYTF
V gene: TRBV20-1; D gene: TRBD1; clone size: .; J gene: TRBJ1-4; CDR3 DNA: TGCAGTGCTGGACAGGGGGCTGCTAATGAAAAACTGTTTTTT; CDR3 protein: CSAGQGAANEKLFF
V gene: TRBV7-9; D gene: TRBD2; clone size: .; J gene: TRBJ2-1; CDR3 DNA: TGTGCCAGCAGCGCTTCGGTCGGGGGGGCGTCCTACAATGAGCAGTTCTTC; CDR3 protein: CASSASVGGASYNEQFF